The text below deals with one T cell receptor beta chain. The antigen is unknown. This sample was taken from a study of cytomegalovirus exposure and HLA in healthy donors. The study's findings and limits: Sequencing likely caused a cluster of highly shared sequence variants. There were several of the most significant clusters that appeared linked to common viral pathogens in a later analysis.

The primer mix had 60 Vbeta and 13 Jbeta primers. Assay used: immunoSEQ multiplex PCR; TCRdb lists only in-frame clones, some missing. The sample consists of about 130,000 clones, 55% to 75% of them appearing once. Sequences were obtained from PBMCs. This TCR was sampled from a young man in good health and CMV-seropositive.

Here the CDR3 DNA reads TGTGCCAGCACCCCCTGGGCTAGCGGGAACTCCTACAATGAGCAGTTCTTC. This codes for CASTPWASGNSYNEQFF. The rearrangement links TRBV28 to TRBJ2-1; 9 bases are a match to TRBD2. The CDR3 is 17 residues long. After removal of 7 bases from V and 0 bases from J, the junction contained 10 bases not matched to a gene. Germline V gives CDR1 MDHEN, CDR2 SYDVKM.